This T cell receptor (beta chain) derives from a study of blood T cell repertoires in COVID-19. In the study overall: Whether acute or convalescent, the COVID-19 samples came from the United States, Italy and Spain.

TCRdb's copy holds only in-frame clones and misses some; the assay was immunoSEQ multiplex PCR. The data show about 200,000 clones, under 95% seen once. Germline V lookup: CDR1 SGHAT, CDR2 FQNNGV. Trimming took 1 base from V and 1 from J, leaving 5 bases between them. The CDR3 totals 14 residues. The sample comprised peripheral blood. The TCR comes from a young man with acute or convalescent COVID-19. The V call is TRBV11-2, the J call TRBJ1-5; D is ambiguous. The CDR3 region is CASSLAGSNQPQHF. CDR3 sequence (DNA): TGTGCCAGCAGCTTAGCGGGGAGCAATCAGCCCCAGCATTTT.